This T cell receptor (beta chain) was captured in a study of blood T cell repertoires in COVID-19. Whole-study context: Material from acute and convalescent COVID-19 was sourced from the United States, Italy and Spain.

TCRdb keeps only in-frame clones here, not all; method: immunoSEQ multiplex PCR. The sample has 57,000 or so clones, approximately 84% seen once. CDR3 size: 15 residues. V lost 8 bases and J lost 10, with 26 bases in between. Germline V gene lookup returns CDR1 MDHEN and CDR2 SYDVKM. The rearrangement joins TRBV28 to TRBJ1-2; D uncertain. Sequencing used peripheral blood. This TCR came from a man between 65 and 80 years old with active COVID-19. For the CDR3, the DNA is TGTGCCAGCGTTGACGAAGTCGGCCTTCTAGGAGCCTACACCTTC. Translating gives CASVDEVGLLGAYTF.